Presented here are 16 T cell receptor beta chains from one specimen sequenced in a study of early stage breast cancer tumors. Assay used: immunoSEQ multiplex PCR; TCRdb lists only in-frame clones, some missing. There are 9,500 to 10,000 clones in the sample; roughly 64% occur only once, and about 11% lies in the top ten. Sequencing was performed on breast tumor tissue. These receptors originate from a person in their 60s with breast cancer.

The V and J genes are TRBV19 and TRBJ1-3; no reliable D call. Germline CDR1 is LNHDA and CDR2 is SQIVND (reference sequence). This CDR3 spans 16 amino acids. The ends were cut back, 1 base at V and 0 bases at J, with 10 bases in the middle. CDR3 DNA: TGTGCCAGTAGTATAGTAGGAACCAGCTCTGGAAACACCATATATTTT. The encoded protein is CASSIVGTSSGNTIYF.

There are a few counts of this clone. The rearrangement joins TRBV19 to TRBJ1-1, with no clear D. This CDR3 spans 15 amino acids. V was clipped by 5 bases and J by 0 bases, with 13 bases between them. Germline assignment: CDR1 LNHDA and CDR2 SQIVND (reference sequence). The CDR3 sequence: CASSPNRLMNTEAFF. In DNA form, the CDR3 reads TGTGCCAGTAGTCCGAACCGCCTTATGAACACTGAAGCTTTCTTT.

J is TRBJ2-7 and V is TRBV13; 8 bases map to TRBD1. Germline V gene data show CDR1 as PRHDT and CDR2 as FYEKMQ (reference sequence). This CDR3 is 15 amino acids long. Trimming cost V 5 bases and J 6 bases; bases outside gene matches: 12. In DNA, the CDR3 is TGTGCCAGCAGCAACTCCCGGACAGGGTCAAGCGAGCAGTACTTC. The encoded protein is CASSNSRTGSSEQYF.

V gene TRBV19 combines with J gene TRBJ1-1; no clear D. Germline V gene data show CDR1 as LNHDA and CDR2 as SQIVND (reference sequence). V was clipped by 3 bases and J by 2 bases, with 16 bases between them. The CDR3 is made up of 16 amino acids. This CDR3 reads CASSIWQHGRNTEAFF. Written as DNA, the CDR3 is TGTGCCAGTAGTATCTGGCAGCACGGCCGAAACACTGAAGCTTTCTTT.

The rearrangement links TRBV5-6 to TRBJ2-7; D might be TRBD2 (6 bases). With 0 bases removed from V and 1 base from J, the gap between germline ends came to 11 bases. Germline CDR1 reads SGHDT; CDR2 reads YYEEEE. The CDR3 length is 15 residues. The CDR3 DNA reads TGTGCCAGCAGCTTGGGGACGGGGGATTCCTACGAGCAGTACTTC. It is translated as CASSLGTGDSYEQYF.

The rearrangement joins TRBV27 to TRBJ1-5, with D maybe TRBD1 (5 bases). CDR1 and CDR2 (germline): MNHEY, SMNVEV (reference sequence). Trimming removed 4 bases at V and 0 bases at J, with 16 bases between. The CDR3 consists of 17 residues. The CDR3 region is CASSSGTLRNSNQPQHF. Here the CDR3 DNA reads TGTGCCAGCAGTTCCGGGACCCTACGAAATAGCAATCAGCCCCAGCATTTT.

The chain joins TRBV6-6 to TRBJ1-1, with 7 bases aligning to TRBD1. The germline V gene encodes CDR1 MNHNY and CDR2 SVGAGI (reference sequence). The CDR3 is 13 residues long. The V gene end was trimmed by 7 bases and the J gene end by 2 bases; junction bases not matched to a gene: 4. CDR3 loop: CASTRDSNTEAFF. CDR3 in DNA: TGTGCCAGCACCCGGGACAGCAACACTGAAGCTTTCTTT.

CDR3 DNA: TGTGCCAGCAGCCTGCCGGGGGTGGGAGGCTACACCTTC. Translation: CASSLPGVGGYTF. The rearrangement joins TRBV5-4 to TRBJ1-2, with D perhaps TRBD1 (5 bases). V was trimmed by 4 bases and J by 8 bases, leaving 15 bases between them. The CDR3 length is 13 residues. Germline V gene lookup returns CDR1 SGHNT and CDR2 YYREEE (reference sequence).

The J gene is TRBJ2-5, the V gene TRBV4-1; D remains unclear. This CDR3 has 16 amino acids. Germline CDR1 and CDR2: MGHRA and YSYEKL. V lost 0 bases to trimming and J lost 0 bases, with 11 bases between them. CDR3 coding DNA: TGCGCCAGCAGCCAAGATGCGGCCGGGTACCAAGAGACCCAGTACTTC. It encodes CASSQDAAGYQETQYF.

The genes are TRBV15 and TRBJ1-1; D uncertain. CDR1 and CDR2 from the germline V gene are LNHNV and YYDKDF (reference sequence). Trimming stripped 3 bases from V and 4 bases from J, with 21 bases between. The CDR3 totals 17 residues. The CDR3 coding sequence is TGTGCCACCAGCAGCAGAGGCAAGCGACCGATACGCACTGAAGCTTTCTTT. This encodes CATSSRGKRPIRTEAFF.

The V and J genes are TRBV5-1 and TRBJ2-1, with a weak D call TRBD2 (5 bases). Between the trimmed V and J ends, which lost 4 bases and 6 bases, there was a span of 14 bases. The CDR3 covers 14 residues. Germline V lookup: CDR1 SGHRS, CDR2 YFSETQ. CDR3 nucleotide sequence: TGCGCCAGCAGCCGCCGAAGTGGGAGCAATGAGCAGTTCTTC. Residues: CASSRRSGSNEQFF.

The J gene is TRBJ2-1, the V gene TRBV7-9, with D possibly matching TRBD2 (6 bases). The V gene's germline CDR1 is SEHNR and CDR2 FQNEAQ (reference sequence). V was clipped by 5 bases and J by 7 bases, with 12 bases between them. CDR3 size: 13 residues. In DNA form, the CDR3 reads TGTGCCAGCAGCCGCGGGACGGAAAATGAGCAGTTCTTC. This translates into CASSRGTENEQFF.

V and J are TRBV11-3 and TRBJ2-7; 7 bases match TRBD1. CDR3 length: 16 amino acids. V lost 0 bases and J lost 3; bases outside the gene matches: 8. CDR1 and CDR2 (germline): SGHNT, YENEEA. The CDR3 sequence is CASSLDMGTALYEQYF. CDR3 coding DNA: TGTGCCAGCAGCTTAGATATGGGGACAGCCCTCTACGAGCAGTACTTC.

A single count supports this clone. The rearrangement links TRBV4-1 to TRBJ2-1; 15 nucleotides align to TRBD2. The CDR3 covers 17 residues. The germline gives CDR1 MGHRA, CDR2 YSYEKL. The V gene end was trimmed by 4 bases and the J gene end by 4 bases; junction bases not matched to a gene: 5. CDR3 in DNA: TGCGCCAGCAGCCCCCGGACTAGCGGGGGGGCGTACAATGAGCAGTTCTTC. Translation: CASSPRTSGGAYNEQFF.

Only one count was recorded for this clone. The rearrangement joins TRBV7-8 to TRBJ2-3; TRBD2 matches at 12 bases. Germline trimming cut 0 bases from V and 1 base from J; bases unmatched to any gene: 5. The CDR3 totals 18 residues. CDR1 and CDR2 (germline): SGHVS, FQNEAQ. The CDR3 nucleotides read TGTGCCAGCAGCTTAGCACTGAGACTAGCGGGGGGCACAGATACGCAGTATTTT. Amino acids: CASSLALRLAGGTDTQYF.

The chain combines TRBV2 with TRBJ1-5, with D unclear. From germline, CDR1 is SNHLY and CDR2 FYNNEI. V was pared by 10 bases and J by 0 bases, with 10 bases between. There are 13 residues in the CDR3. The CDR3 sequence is CATGRVSNQPQHF. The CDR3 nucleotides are TGTGCCACCGGGAGGGTTAGCAATCAGCCCCAGCATTTT.